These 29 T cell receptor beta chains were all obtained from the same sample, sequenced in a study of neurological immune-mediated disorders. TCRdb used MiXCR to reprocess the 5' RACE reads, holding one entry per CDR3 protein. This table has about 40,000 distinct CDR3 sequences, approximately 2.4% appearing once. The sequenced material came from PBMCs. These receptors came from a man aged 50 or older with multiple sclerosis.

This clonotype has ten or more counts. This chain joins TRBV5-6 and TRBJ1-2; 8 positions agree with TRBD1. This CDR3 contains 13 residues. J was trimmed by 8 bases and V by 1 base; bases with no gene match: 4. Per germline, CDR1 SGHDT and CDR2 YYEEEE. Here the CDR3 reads CASSLPGGWGYTF. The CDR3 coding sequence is TGTGCCAGCAGCTTGCCAGGGGGCTGGGGCTACACCTTC.

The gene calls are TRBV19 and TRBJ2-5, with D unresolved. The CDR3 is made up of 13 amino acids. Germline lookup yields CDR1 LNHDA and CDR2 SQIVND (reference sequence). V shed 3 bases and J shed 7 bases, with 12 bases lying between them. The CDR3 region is CASSIVGYGTQYF. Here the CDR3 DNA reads TGTGCCAGTAGTATTGTAGGATATGGGACCCAGTACTTC.

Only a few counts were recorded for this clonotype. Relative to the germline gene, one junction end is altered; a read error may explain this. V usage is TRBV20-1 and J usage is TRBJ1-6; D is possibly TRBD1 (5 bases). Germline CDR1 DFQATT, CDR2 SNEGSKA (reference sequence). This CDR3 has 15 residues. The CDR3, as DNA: TGCAGTGCTAGACCCCAGGGAGGTCTGGGATCACCCCTCAACTTT. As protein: CSARPQGGLGSPLNF.

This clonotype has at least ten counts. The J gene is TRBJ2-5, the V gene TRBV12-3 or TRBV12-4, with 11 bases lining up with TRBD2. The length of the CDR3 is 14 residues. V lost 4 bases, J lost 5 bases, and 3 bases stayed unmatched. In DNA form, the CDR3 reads TGTGCCAGCAGTTCCCGACTAGCGGGGGAGACCCAGTACTTC. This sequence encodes CASSSRLAGETQYF.

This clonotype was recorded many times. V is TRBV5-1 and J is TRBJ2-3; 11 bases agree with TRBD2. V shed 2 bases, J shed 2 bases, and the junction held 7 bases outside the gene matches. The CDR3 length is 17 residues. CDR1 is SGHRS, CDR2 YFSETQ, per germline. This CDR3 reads CASSLQASGGITDTQYF. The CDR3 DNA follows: TGCGCCAGCAGCTTACAAGCTAGCGGGGGGATCACAGATACGCAGTATTTT.

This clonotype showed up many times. CDR3 residues: CASSFASGTGSFIAFF. The CDR3 region has the DNA TGCGCCAGCAGCTTTGCCTCCGGGACAGGATCTTTCATAGCTTTCTTT. The gene calls are TRBV5-1 and TRBJ1-1; 8 bases map to TRBD1. V lost 2 bases and J lost 10; bases outside the gene matches: 16. The CDR3 totals 16 residues. Germline lookup yields CDR1 SGHRS and CDR2 YFSETQ.

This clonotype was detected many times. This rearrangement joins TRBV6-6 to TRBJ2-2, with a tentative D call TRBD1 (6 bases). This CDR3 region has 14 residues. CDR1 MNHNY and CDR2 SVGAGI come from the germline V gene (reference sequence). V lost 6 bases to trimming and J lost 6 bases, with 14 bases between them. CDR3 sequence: CASSLKQGSGELFF. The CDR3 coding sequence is TGTGCCAGCAGCCTAAAACAGGGCTCCGGGGAGCTGTTTTTT.

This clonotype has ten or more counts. The CDR3 DNA sequence: TGCAGTGCGGCGGCTGCCACAGATACGCAGTATTTT. Its protein is CSAAAATDTQYF. V and J are TRBV20-1 and TRBJ2-3; D not certain. The CDR3 consists of 12 residues. The V and J ends lost 6 bases and 2 bases respectively, with 9 bases between them. CDR1 is DFQATT, CDR2 SNEGSKA, per germline (reference sequence).

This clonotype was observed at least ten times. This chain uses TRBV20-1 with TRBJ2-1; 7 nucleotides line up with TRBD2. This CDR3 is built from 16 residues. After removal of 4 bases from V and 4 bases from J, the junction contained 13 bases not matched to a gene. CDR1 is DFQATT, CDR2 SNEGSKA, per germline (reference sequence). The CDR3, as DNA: TGCAGTGCTACGAGGGGTACTAGCGACTTATACAATGAGCAGTTCTTC. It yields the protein CSATRGTSDLYNEQFF.

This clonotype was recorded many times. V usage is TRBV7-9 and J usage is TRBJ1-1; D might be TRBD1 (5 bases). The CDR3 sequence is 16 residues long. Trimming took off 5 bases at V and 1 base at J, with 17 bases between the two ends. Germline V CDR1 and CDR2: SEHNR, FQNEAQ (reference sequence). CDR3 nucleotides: TGTGCCAGCAGCCCCTACATAGGGCAGGGGAACACTGAAGCTTTCTTT. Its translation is CASSPYIGQGNTEAFF.

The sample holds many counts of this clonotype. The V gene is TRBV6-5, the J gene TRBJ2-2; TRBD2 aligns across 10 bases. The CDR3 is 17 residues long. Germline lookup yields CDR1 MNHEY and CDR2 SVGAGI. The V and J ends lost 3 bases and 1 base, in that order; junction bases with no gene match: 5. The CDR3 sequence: CASSYRASGGNTGELFF. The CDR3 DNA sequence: TGTGCCAGCAGTTATAGGGCTAGCGGGGGGAACACCGGGGAGCTGTTTTTT.

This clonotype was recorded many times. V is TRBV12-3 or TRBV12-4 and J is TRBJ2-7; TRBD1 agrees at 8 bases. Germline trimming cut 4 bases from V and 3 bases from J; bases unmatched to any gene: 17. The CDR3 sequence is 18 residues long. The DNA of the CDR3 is TGTGCCAGCAGTTCACCCCCGGACAGGGCCTTACTGAACTACGAGCAGTACTTC. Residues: CASSSPPDRALLNYEQYF.

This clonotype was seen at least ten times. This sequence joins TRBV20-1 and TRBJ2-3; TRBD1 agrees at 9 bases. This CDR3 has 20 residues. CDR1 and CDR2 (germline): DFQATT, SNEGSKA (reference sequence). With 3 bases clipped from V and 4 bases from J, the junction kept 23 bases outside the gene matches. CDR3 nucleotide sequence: TGCAGTGCTAGTGTAATCTTGGGACAGGGACGGGGGTCAGCCGCAGATACGCAGTATTTT. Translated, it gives CSASVILGQGRGSAADTQYF.

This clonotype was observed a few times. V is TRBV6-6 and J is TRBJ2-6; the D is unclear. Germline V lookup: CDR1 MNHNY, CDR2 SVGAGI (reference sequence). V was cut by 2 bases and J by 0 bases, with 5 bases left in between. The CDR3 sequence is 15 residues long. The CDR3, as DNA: TGTGCCAGCAGTTACGGGGTCTCTGGGGCCAACGTCCTGACTTTC. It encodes CASSYGVSGANVLTF.

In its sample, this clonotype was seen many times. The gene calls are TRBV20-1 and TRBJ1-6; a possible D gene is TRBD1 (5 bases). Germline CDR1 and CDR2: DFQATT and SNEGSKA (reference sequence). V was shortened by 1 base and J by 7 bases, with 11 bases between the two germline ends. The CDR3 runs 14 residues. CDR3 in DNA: TGCAGTGCTAGAGTCCAGGGAGGCAATTCACCCCTCCACTTT. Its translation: CSARVQGGNSPLHF.

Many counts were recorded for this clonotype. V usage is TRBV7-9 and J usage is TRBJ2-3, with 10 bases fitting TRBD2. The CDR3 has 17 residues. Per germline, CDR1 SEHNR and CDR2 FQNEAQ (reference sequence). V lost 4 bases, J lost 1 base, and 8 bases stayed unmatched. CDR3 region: CASSSPRGLAGTDTQYF. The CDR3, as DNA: TGTGCCAGCAGCTCTCCCCGAGGACTAGCGGGCACAGATACGCAGTATTTT. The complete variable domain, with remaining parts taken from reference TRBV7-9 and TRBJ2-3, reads DTGVSQNPRHKITKRGQNVTFRCDPISEHNRLYWYRQTLGQGPEFLTYFQNEAQLEKSRLLSDRFSAERPKGSFSTLEIQRTEQGDSAMYLCASSSPRGLAGTDTQYFGPGTRLTVL.

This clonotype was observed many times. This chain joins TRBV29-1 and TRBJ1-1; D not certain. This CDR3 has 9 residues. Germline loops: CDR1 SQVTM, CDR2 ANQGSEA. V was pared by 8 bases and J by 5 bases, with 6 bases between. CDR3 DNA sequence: TGCAGCCGTGGTACTGAAGCTTTCTTT. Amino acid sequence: CSRGTEAFF.

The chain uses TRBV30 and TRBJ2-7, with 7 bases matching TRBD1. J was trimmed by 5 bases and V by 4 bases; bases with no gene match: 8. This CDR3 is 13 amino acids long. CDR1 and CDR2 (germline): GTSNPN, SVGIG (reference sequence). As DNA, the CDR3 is TGTGCCTGGACCCTAGGTCAGGGGGACGAGCAGTACTTC. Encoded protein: CAWTLGQGDEQYF.

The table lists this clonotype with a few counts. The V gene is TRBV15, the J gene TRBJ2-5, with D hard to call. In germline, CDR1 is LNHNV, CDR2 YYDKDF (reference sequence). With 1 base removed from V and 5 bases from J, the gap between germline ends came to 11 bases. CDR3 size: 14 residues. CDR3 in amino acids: CATSRVGTWETQYF. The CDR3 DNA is TGTGCCACCAGCAGAGTTGGTACCTGGGAGACCCAGTACTTC. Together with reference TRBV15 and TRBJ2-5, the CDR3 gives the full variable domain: DAMVIQNPRYQVTQFGKPVTLSCSQTLNHNVMYWYQQKSSQAPKLLFHYYDKDFNNEADTPDNFQSRRPNTSFCFLDIRSPGLGDTAMYLCATSRVGTWETQYFGPGTRLLVL.

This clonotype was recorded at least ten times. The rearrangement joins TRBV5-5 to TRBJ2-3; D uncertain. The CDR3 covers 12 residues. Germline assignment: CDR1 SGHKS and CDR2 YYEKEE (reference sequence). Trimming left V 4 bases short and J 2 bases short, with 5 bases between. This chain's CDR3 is CASSAYTDTQYF. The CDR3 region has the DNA TGTGCCAGCAGCGCGTACACAGATACGCAGTATTTT.

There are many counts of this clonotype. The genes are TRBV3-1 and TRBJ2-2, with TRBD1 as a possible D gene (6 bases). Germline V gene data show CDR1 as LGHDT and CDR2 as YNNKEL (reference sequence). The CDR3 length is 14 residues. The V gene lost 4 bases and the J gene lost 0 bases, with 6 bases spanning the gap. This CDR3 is CASSRTANTGELFF. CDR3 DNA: TGTGCCAGCAGCCGGACAGCGAACACCGGGGAGCTGTTTTTT.

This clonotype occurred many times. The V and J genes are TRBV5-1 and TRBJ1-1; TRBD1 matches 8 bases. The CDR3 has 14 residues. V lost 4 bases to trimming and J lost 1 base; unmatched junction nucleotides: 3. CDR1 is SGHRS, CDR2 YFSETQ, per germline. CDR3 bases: TGCGCCAGCAGCCTAACAGGGGGGAACACTGAAGCTTTCTTT. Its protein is CASSLTGGNTEAFF. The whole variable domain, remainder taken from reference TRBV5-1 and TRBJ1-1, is KAGVTQTPRYLIKTRGQQVTLSCSPISGHRSVSWYQQTPGQGLQFLFEYFSETQRNKGNFPGRFSGRQFSNSRSEMNVSTLELGDSALYLCASSLTGGNTEAFFGQGTRLTVV.

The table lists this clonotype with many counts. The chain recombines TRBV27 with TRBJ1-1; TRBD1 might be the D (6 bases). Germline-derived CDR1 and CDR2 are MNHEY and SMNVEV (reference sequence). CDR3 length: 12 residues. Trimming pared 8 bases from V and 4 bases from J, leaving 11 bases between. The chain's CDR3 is CASGQPGTEAFF. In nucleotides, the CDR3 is TGTGCCAGCGGACAGCCAGGCACTGAAGCTTTCTTT.

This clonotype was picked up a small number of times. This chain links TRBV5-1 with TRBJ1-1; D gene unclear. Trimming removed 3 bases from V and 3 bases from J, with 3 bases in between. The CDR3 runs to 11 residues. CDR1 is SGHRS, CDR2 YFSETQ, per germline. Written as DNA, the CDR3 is TGCGCCAGCAGCTCTTACACTGAAGCTTTCTTT. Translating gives CASSSYTEAFF.

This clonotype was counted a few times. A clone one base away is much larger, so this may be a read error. As DNA, the CDR3 is TGTGCCAGCAGCCAAGGGACTCACACTGAAGCTTTCTTT. Residues: CASSQGTHTEAFF. J is TRBJ1-1 and V is TRBV7-2, with D possibly matching TRBD1 (5 bases). Germline V lookup: CDR1 SGHTA, CDR2 FQGNSA. The CDR3 runs 13 residues. V lost 5 bases to trimming and J lost 3 bases, with 10 bases between them.

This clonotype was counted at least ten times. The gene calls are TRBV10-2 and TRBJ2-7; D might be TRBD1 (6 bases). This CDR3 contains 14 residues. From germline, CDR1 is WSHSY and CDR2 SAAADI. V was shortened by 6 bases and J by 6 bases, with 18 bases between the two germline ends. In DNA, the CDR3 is TGCGCCAGCAGAGCCGACAGGACCCTTCCCGAGCAGTACTTC. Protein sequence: CASRADRTLPEQYF.

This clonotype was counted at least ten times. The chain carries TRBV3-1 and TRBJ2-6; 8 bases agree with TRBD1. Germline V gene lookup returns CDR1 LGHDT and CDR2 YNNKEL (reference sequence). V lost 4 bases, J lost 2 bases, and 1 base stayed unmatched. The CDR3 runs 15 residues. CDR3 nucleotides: TGTGCCAGCAGCCCGACAGGGGCTGGGGCCAACGTCCTGACTTTC. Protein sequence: CASSPTGAGANVLTF.

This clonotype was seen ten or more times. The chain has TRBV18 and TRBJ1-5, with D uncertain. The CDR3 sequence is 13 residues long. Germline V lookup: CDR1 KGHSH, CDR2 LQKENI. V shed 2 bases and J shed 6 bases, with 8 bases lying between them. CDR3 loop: CASSPSFGQPQHF. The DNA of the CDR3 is TGTGCCAGCTCACCATCGTTTGGTCAGCCCCAGCATTTT.

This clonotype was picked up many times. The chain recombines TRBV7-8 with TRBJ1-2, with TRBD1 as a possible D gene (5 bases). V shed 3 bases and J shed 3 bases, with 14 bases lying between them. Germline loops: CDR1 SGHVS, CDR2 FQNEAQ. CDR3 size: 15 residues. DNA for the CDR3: TGTGCCAGCAGCTTCTTGAGGGGAATTGACTATGGCTACACCTTC. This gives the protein CASSFLRGIDYGYTF.